This TCR beta chain originates from a study of regulatory T cells in long-lasting Graves disease. The CDR3 consists of 13 residues. The germline gives CDR1 ENHRY, CDR2 SYGVKD. As to this clonotype: A much larger clone lies one base from this, so it may be a read error.

Noted time point: persistent/refractory GD, antithyroid drugs over 5 years with positive TRAb. Extracted PBMC RNA gave rise to the TCR library. Arm-PCR of CDR3 regions and iRepertoire HTBI primers were used to build TCR beta libraries. TCRdb recomputed calls from the multiplex PCR reads with MiXCR, one row per CDR3 protein. The sample consists of 500,000 to 800,000 distinct CDR3 sequences, 30% of them appearing once. The chain recombines TRBV10-3 with TRBJ1-2, with D maybe TRBD1 (5 bases). The sample here was peripheral blood mononuclear cells (PBMCs), taken when the disease was refractory, from a patient treated with antithyroid drugs. The clonotype comes from a female donor with Graves disease. This CDR3 reads CTISVPGAGGYTF. The DNA for the CDR3 is TGTACCATCAGTGTTCCTGGGGCTGGAGGCTACACCTTC.